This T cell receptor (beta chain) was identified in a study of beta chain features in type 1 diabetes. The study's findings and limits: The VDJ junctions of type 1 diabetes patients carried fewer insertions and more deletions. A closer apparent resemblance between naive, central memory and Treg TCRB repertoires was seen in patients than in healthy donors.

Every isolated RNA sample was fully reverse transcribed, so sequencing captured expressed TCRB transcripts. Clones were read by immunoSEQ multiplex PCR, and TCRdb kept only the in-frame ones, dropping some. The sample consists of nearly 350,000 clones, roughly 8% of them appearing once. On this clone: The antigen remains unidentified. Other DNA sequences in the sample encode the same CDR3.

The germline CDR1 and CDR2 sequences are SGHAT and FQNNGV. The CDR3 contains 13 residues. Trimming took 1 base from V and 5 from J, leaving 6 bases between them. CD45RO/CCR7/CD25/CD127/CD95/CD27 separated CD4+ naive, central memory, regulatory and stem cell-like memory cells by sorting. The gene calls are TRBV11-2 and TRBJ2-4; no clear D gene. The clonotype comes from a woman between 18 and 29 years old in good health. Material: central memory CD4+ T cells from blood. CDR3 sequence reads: CASSLGAENIQYF. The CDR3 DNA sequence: TGTGCCAGCAGCTTAGGGGCAGAAAACATTCAGTACTTC.